These T cell receptor beta chains were read from a single sample in a study of blood T cell repertoires in COVID-19. Assay used: immunoSEQ multiplex PCR; TCRdb lists only in-frame clones, some missing. The data show about 170,000 clones, around 87% seen once. Sequenced sample: peripheral blood. Receptors originate from a woman older than 75 with COVID-19, enrolled during active disease. The CDR3 runs from the conserved cysteine through the conserved F or W. A D gene is named only where the DNA matches it firmly. Clone size is not always given. Where it is, it says once, few, many or a class for expanded clones.

size,D,J,V,CDR3,DNA
.,TRBD1,TRBJ1-4,TRBV28,CASLDRGIEKLFF,TGTGCCAGCCTGGACAGGGGTATTGAAAAACTGTTTTTT
.,.,TRBJ1-5,TRBV27,CASSEGTRANQPQHF,TGTGCCAGCAGTGAGGGGACTCGGGCCAATCAGCCCCAGCATTTT
.,.,TRBJ1-2,TRBV28,CASSPLLAGYTF,TGTGCCAGCAGTCCTCTTCTGGCTGGCTACACCTTC
.,.,TRBJ1-2,TRBV20-1,CSASSRGNYGYTF,TGCAGTGCTAGTAGCAGGGGAAACTATGGCTACACCTTC
.,TRBD1,TRBJ2-3,TRBV5-5,CASSLRTGGADTQYF,TGTGCCAGCAGCCTTCGGACAGGGGGCGCAGATACGCAGTATTTT
.,.,TRBJ1-5,TRBV20-1,CSASYGSNQPQHF,TGCAGTGCTAGTTACGGGAGCAATCAGCCCCAGCATTTT
once,.,TRBJ2-7,TRBV12-3/TRBV12-4,CASSSGSSYEQYF,TGTGCCAGCAGTTCGGGGAGCTCCTACGAGCAGTACTTC
.,TRBD2,TRBJ2-1,TRBV5-1,CASTLAAGVGNEQFF,TGCGCCAGCACATTAGCGGCGGGAGTCGGCAATGAGCAGTTCTTC
.,.,TRBJ2-7,TRBV29-1,CSVGRDSSYEQYF,TGCAGCGTTGGGAGGGACAGCTCCTACGAGCAGTACTTC
.,TRBD2,TRBJ2-7,TRBV7-9,CASSLAGAPGEQYF,TGTGCCAGCAGCCTAGCGGGAGCCCCGGGAGAGCAGTACTTC
.,.,TRBJ1-4,TRBV28,CASSEPEDEKLFF,TGTGCCAGCAGTGAACCCGAGGATGAAAAACTGTTTTTT
few,TRBD1,TRBJ1-5,TRBV19,CASSTTALGTGRDQPQHF,TGTGCCAGTAGTACTACGGCCCTAGGGACAGGGCGCGATCAGCCCCAGCATTTT
.,TRBD2,TRBJ2-7,TRBV4-3,CASSQEIMASGSYEQYF,TGCGCCAGCAGCCAAGAGATTATGGCTAGCGGCTCCTACGAGCAGTACTTC
.,.,TRBJ1-6,TRBV6-5,CASSYGREGSPLHF,TGTGCCAGCAGTTACGGGCGGGAGGGTTCACCCCTCCACTTT
.,TRBD2,TRBJ2-1,TRBV18,CASSLLSLAGGPSYNEQFF,TGTGCCAGCTCCCTTTTATCACTAGCGGGAGGGCCTTCCTACAATGAGCAGTTCTTC
.,.,TRBJ1-2,TRBV12-3/TRBV12-4,CASSLREGGYTF,TGTGCCAGCAGCCTTAGGGAGGGTGGCTACACCTTC
.,.,TRBJ2-2,TRBV5-4,CASSLAQGSPTGELFF,TGTGCCAGCAGCTTGGCCCAGGGAAGCCCGACCGGGGAGCTGTTTTTT